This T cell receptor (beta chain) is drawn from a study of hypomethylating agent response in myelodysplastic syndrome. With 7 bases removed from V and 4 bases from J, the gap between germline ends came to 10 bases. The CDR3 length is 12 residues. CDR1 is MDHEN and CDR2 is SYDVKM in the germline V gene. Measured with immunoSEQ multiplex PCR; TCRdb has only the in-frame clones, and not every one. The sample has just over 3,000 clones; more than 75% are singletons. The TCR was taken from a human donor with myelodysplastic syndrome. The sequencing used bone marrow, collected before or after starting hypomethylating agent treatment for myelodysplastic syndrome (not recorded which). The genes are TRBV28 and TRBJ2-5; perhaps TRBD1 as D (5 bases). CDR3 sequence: CASNLGRETQYF. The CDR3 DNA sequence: TGTGCCAGCAACTTGGGGCGAGAGACCCAGTACTTC.